These 30 T cell receptor beta chains were all obtained from the same sample, sequenced in a study of shared clonotypes between healthy human individuals. Sequencing was performed with immunoSEQ multiplex PCR; in TCRdb, only in-frame clones are kept and a portion is missing. In the table there are approximately 740,000 clones, around two thirds of which are singletons. The sequenced sample consisted of memory CD4+ T cells sorted from blood. Described subset: CD45RA-negative fraction. These receptors came from a woman in her 30s in good health.

The chain links TRBV28 to TRBJ2-7; D is uncertain. The CDR3 runs 11 residues. Trimming took 5 bases from V and 7 from J, leaving 9 bases between them. Germline-derived CDR1 and CDR2 are MDHEN and SYDVKM. The CDR3 here is CASSLSREQYF. The CDR3 DNA sequence: TGTGCCAGCAGTCTTTCGAGGGAGCAGTACTTC.

This chain uses TRBV11-2 with TRBJ1-2; maybe TRBD1 (5 bases). The CDR3 extends over 13 amino acids. Germline V gene data show CDR1 as SGHAT and CDR2 as FQNNGV. V was trimmed by 0 bases and J by 7 bases, leaving 9 bases between them. CDR3 coding DNA: TGTGCCAGCAGCTTAGATCGGGGCTTTGGCTACACCTTC. It yields the protein CASSLDRGFGYTF.

Comment on this clone: The same CDR3 is also encoded by other DNA sequences in this sample. The chain recombines TRBV19 with TRBJ2-2; D uncertain. Trimming took 3 bases from V and 4 from J, leaving 3 bases between them. The CDR3 length is 12 residues. CDR1 and CDR2 from the germline V gene are LNHDA and SQIVND (reference sequence). Written as DNA, the CDR3 is TGTGCCAGTAGTATTCGCACCGGGGAGCTGTTTTTT. Encoded protein: CASSIRTGELFF.

This chain uses TRBV6-5 with TRBJ1-4; no clear D gene. Germline assignment: CDR1 MNHEY and CDR2 SVGAGI. The CDR3 runs to 13 residues. V was cut by 4 bases and J by 4 bases, with 7 bases left in between. The CDR3 coding sequence is TGTGCCAGCAGTTGGACGGGTAATGAAAAACTGTTTTTT. Its protein is CASSWTGNEKLFF.

Regarding this clone: The identical CDR3 is also encoded by other nucleotide sequences in the sample. V is TRBV6-5 and J is TRBJ2-7; D perhaps matches TRBD1 (5 bases). Germline V gene data show CDR1 as MNHEY and CDR2 as SVGAGI. This CDR3 is built from 14 residues. V dropped 2 bases and J dropped 3 bases, with 11 bases sitting between them. The CDR3 loop reads CASSYAGQDYEQYF. For the CDR3, the DNA is TGTGCCAGCAGTTACGCCGGACAAGACTACGAGCAGTACTTC.

This clone showed up just once. The chain recombines TRBV28 with TRBJ2-7, with TRBD2 matching 13 bases. Germline V lookup: CDR1 MDHEN, CDR2 SYDVKM. This CDR3 has 15 amino acids. The ends lost 11 bases at V and 4 bases at J; junction bases unmatched: 11. As DNA, the CDR3 is TGTGCCGCAGCAAAAGCGACTAGCGGGAGGTACGAGCAGTACTTC. Translation: CAAAKATSGRYEQYF.

The chain combines TRBV5-1 with TRBJ2-7, with 7 bases that match TRBD1. Germline values: CDR1 SGHRS, CDR2 YFSETQ. V gave up 4 bases and J gave up 4 bases; unmatched junction bases: 17. CDR3 length equals 17 residues. The DNA of the CDR3 is TGCGCCAGCAGCCTAACCACAACGGGACAGAAGAATTACGAGCAGTACTTC. Translation: CASSLTTTGQKNYEQYF.

The rearrangement uses TRBV29-1 and TRBJ1-2; D is possibly TRBD1 (6 bases). V dropped 3 bases and J dropped 3 bases, with 20 bases sitting between them. Germline CDR1 is SQVTM and CDR2 is ANQGSEA. This CDR3 contains 16 residues. CDR3 DNA sequence: TGCAGCGTTGACGCGGCCCCACAGGGAGGAGACTATGGCTACACCTTC. Translating it yields CSVDAAPQGGDYGYTF.

V and J are TRBV5-4 and TRBJ2-7; D possibly corresponds to TRBD2 (6 bases). Germline-derived CDR1 and CDR2 are SGHNT and YYREEE (reference sequence). The CDR3 is 15 amino acids. V was shortened by 3 bases and J by 4 bases, with 17 bases between the two germline ends. The CDR3: CASSSDGSTEYEQYF. In nucleotides, the CDR3 is TGTGCCAGCAGCTCGGACGGGAGTACAGAATACGAGCAGTACTTC.

This clone has a count of ten or more. The chain combines TRBV18 with TRBJ1-4; D gene unclear. CDR1 KGHSH and CDR2 LQKENI come from the germline V gene. The CDR3 is made up of 15 amino acids. The V end lost 1 base, the J end lost 8 bases, and 14 bases lay between the germline ends. The CDR3 sequence is CASSPLGIGPEKLFF. CDR3 DNA: TGTGCCAGCTCACCACTTGGGATCGGTCCCGAAAAACTGTTTTTT. Complete variable domain (other parts from reference TRBV18 and TRBJ1-4): NAGVMQNPRHLVRRRGQEARLRCSPMKGHSHVYWYRQLPEEGLKFMVYLQKENIIDESGMPKERFSAEFPKEGPSILRIQQVVRGDSAAYFCASSPLGIGPEKLFFGSGTQLSVL.

Here the CDR3 reads CASGLVPGLAVRSEQFF. CDR3 bases: TGTGCTAGTGGTTTGGTACCGGGACTAGCAGTCAGAAGTGAGCAGTTCTTC. The chain couples TRBV12-5 to TRBJ2-1; 9 bases line up with TRBD2. V dropped 0 bases and J dropped 9; count of bases not matched to a gene: 12. From germline, CDR1 is LGHNT and CDR2 FRNRAP. This CDR3 has 17 residues.

This sequence joins TRBV6-1 and TRBJ2-7, with D possibly matching TRBD1 (6 bases). V was clipped by 1 base and J by 11 bases, with 15 bases between them. The CDR3 spans 13 residues. CDR1 is MNHNS and CDR2 is SASEGT in the germline V gene. The CDR3 coding sequence is TGTGCCAGCAGTGAAGGACAGGCAACGAGCAAGTACTTC. This encodes CASSEGQATSKYF.

The chain couples TRBV6-6 to TRBJ2-7; TRBD2 matches 7 bases. Germline trimming cut 0 bases from V and 8 bases from J; bases unmatched to any gene: 4. The CDR3 covers 13 residues. Germline V lookup: CDR1 MNHNY, CDR2 SVGAGI (reference sequence). CDR3 sequence (DNA): TGTGCCAGCAGTTACTCGTCTAGCGGACAGCAGTACTTC. Amino acid sequence: CASSYSSSGQQYF.

The chain couples TRBV15 to TRBJ1-4; D call uncertain. Trimming stripped 1 base from V and 8 bases from J, with 14 bases between. CDR3 length: 15 residues. Per the germline V gene, CDR1 is LNHNV and CDR2 is YYDKDF (reference sequence). DNA for the CDR3: TGTGCCACCAGCAGAGGACCTCCCCCGGGGGAAAAACTGTTTTTT. Residues: CATSRGPPPGEKLFF. The full variable domain, with the rest looked up from reference TRBV15 and TRBJ1-4, is DAMVIQNPRYQVTQFGKPVTLSCSQTLNHNVMYWYQQKSSQAPKLLFHYYDKDFNNEADTPDNFQSRRPNTSFCFLDIRSPGLGDTAMYLCATSRGPPPGEKLFFGSGTQLSVL.

This clone showed up just a few times. This chain joins TRBV7-9 and TRBJ1-1; D is unclear. Germline V gives CDR1 SEHNR, CDR2 FQNEAQ (reference sequence). This CDR3 is built from 12 residues. Trimming pared 3 bases from V and 3 bases from J, leaving 5 bases between. The CDR3: CASSFQDTEAFF. CDR3 DNA: TGTGCCAGCAGCTTCCAGGACACTGAAGCTTTCTTT.

The chain has TRBV18 and TRBJ1-1; D is unclear. The V gene's germline CDR1 is KGHSH and CDR2 LQKENI. The CDR3 loop spans 15 amino acids. Trimming removed 1 base from V and 6 bases from J, with 15 bases in between. The CDR3 DNA reads as TGTGCCAGCTCACCACGACCAGACCCTGCGGCTGAAGCTTTCTTT. Encoded protein: CASSPRPDPAAEAFF.

The J gene is TRBJ2-7, the V gene TRBV7-2; TRBD1 aligns across 9 bases. This CDR3 is built from 12 residues. Germline V gene data show CDR1 as SGHTA and CDR2 as FQGNSA. After removal of 6 bases from V and 12 bases from J, the junction contained 9 bases not matched to a gene. The CDR3 DNA follows: TGTGCCAGCAGACCCACTGGGGGACAGGGGTACTTC. The encoded protein is CASRPTGGQGYF.

The J gene is TRBJ2-5, the V gene TRBV25-1; D unclear. The CDR3 extends over 10 amino acids. In germline, CDR1 is MGHDK, CDR2 SYGVNS. Trimming pared 7 bases from V and 3 bases from J, leaving 3 bases between. CDR3 protein: CASTKETQYF. CDR3 in DNA: TGTGCCAGCACGAAAGAGACCCAGTACTTC.

The rearrangement uses TRBV6-1 and TRBJ2-7; possibly TRBD2 for D (6 bases). The CDR3 length is 11 residues. Germline CDR1 reads MNHNS; CDR2 reads SASEGT. V was clipped by 5 bases and J by 6 bases, with 8 bases between them. The CDR3 reads CASSYGGEQYF. CDR3 sequence (DNA): TGTGCCAGCAGTTACGGGGGCGAGCAGTACTTC.

The J gene is TRBJ1-3, the V gene TRBV5-1, with D hard to call. Trimming removed 0 bases at V and 0 bases at J, with 10 bases between. From germline, CDR1 is SGHRS and CDR2 YFSETQ. The length of the CDR3 is 16 residues. As DNA, the CDR3 is TGCGCCAGCAGCTTGGTCGCGGGCGCCTCTGGAAACACCATATATTTT. Translated, it gives CASSLVAGASGNTIYF.

This clone occurred a few times. Here the CDR3 reads CASSLVADTQYF. The CDR3 nucleotides are TGTGCCAGCAGCTTGGTTGCAGATACGCAGTATTTT. The chain recombines TRBV5-6 with TRBJ2-3; D gene ambiguous. The CDR3 totals 12 residues. Trimming stripped 0 bases from V and 4 bases from J, with 3 bases between. The germline V gene encodes CDR1 SGHDT and CDR2 YYEEEE.

J is TRBJ2-2 and V is TRBV5-1, with TRBD2 matching over 13 bases. The CDR3 extends over 16 amino acids. J gave up 5 bases and V 2 bases, and 3 bases lay outside the gene matches. CDR1 SGHRS and CDR2 YFSETQ come from the germline V gene. CDR3 sequence reads: CASSFSLAGGTGELFF. The CDR3, as DNA: TGCGCCAGCAGCTTCTCACTAGCGGGAGGGACCGGGGAGCTGTTTTTT.

This clone was seen at least ten times. The V and J genes are TRBV11-3 and TRBJ2-2, with TRBD2 matching 7 bases. This CDR3 is built from 15 residues. The V and J ends lost 6 bases and 0 bases, in that order; junction bases with no gene match: 4. The V gene's germline CDR1 is SGHNT and CDR2 YENEEA. The CDR3 nucleotides are TGTGCCAGCAGTCCGGGAGGCGCGAACACCGGGGAGCTGTTTTTT. It is translated as CASSPGGANTGELFF.

V gene TRBV5-1 combines with J gene TRBJ2-5; the D gene could be TRBD1 or TRBD2 (5 bases each). V was cut by 0 bases and J by 4 bases, with 10 bases left in between. CDR1 SGHRS and CDR2 YFSETQ come from the germline V gene. CDR3 length: 14 residues. The CDR3 DNA is TGCGCCAGCAGCTTGGGCCGAGGGGCAGAGACCCAGTACTTC. It codes for CASSLGRGAETQYF.

This sequence joins TRBV11-2 and TRBJ2-3; D may be TRBD2 (5 bases). The CDR3 length is 11 residues. Germline lookup yields CDR1 SGHAT and CDR2 FQNNGV. Between the trimmed V and J ends, which lost 2 bases and 11 bases, there was a span of 8 bases. This CDR3 is CASSLSGGQYF. In DNA form, the CDR3 reads TGTGCCAGCAGCTTATCCGGAGGGCAGTATTTT.

The chain uses TRBV5-6 and TRBJ2-1; D unclear. The CDR3 covers 13 residues. V was shortened by 1 base and J by 7 bases, with 9 bases between the two germline ends. Germline V gene data show CDR1 as SGHDT and CDR2 as YYEEEE. The CDR3 sequence: CASSLFSRNEQFF. Written as DNA, the CDR3 is TGTGCCAGCAGCTTGTTCTCAAGAAATGAGCAGTTCTTC.

This rearrangement joins TRBV5-1 to TRBJ2-4; TRBD2 agrees at 15 bases. V shed 1 base and J 0 bases; nucleotides not matched to a gene: 14. The V gene's germline CDR1 is SGHRS and CDR2 YFSETQ. The CDR3 consists of 22 residues. The CDR3 sequence: CASSLLPAGLAGGVVAKNIQYF. Written as DNA, the CDR3 is TGCGCCAGCAGCTTGTTACCCGCGGGACTAGCGGGAGGAGTGGTAGCCAAAAACATTCAGTACTTC.

Concerning this clone itself: The same CDR3 arises from other DNA sequences in this sample as well. This chain connects TRBV28 to TRBJ2-7; TRBD1 aligns across 11 bases. The J segment lost 1 base and the V segment lost 6 bases, leaving 2 bases of the junction unmatched. CDR1 is MDHEN and CDR2 is SYDVKM in the germline V gene. The CDR3 loop spans 14 amino acids. CDR3 protein: CASRGTGGSYEQYF. CDR3 sequence (DNA): TGTGCCAGCAGGGGGACAGGGGGATCCTACGAGCAGTACTTC.

The chain couples TRBV7-8 to TRBJ2-3; 13 nucleotides line up with TRBD2. The CDR3 loop spans 17 amino acids. The V segment lost 4 bases and the J segment 4 bases; nucleotides outside the gene matches: 8. Germline values: CDR1 SGHVS, CDR2 FQNEAQ. The CDR3 is CASSSRTSGSMPDTQYF. CDR3 nucleotide sequence: TGTGCCAGCAGCTCCAGGACTAGCGGGAGTATGCCAGATACGCAGTATTTT.

The rearrangement uses TRBV5-1 and TRBJ1-2; D not resolved. V lost 3 bases, J lost 3 bases, and 12 bases lay in between. The CDR3 is made up of 14 amino acids. The V gene's germline CDR1 is SGHRS and CDR2 YFSETQ. Here the CDR3 reads CASSSAPDDYGYTF. CDR3 in DNA: TGCGCCAGCAGCTCAGCCCCGGACGACTATGGCTACACCTTC.